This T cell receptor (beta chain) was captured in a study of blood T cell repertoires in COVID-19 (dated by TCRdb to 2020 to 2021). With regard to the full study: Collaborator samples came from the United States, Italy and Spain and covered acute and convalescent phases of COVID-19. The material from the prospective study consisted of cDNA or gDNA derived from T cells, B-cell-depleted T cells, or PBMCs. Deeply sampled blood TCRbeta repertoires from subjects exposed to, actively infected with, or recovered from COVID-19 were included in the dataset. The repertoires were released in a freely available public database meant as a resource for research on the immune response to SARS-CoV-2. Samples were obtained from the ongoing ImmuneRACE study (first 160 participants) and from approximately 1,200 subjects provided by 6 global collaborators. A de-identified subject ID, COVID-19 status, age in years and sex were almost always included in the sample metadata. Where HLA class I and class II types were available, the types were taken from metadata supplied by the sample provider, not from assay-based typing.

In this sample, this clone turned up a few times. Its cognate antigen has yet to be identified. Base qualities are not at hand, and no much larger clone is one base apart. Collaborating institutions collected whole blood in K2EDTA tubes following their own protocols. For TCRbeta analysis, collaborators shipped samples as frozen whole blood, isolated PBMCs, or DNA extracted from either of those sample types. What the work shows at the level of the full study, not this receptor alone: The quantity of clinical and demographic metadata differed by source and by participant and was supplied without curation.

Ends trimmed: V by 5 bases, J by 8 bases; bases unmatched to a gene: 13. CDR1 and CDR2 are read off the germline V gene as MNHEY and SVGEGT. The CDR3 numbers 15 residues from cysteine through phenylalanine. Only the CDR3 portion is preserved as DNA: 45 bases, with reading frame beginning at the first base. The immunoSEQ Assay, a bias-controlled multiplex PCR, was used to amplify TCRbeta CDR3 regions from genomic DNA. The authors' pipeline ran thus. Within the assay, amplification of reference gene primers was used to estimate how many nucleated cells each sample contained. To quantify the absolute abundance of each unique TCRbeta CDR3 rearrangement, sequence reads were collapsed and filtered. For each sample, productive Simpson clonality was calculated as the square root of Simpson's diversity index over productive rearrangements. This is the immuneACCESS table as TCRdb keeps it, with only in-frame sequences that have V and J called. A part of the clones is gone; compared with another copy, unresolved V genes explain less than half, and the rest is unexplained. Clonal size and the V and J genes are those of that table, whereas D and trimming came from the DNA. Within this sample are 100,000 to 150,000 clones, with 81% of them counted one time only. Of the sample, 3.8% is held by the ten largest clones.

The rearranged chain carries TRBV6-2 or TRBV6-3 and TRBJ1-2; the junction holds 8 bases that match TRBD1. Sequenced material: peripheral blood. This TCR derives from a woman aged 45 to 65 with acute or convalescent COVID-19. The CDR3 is CASSQRTGPYLGYTF. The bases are TGTGCCAGCAGTCAGAGGACAGGGCCCTACTTAGGCTACACCTTC.